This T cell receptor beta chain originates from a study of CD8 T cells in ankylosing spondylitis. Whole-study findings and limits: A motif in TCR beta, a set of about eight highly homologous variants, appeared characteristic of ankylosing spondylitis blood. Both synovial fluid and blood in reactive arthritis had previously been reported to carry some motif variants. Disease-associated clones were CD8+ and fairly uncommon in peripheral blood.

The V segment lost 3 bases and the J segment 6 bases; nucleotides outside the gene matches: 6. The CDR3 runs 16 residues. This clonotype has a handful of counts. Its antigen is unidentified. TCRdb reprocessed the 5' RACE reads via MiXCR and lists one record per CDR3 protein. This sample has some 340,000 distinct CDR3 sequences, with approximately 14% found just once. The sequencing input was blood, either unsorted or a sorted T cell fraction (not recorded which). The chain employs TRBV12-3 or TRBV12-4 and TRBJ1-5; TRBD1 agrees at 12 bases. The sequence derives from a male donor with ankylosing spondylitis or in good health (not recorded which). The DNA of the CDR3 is TGTGCCAGCAGTTTGGGGACAGGGGGCCGTAGTCAGCCCCAGCATTTT. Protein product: CASSLGTGGRSQPQHF.